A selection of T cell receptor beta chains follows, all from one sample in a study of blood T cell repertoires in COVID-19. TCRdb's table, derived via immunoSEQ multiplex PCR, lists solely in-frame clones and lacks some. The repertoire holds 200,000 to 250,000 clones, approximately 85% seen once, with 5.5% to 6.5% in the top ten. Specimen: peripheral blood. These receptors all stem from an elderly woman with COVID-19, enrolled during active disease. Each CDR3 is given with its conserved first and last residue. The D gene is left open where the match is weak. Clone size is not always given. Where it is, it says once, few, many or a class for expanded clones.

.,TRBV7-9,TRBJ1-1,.,TGTGCCAGCAGTCCCAACAGGAAGGTCAACACTGAAGCTTTCTTT,CASSPNRKVNTEAFF
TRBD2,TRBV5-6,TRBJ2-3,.,TGTGCCAGCCGAAATCTAGCGGGACCCCTAGGAAGCACAGATACGCAGTATTTT,CASRNLAGPLGSTDTQYF
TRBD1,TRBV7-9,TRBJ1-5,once,TGTGCCAGCAGTGAAGCGGGGACAGGGGTCTATAGCAATCAGCCCCAGCATTTT,CASSEAGTGVYSNQPQHF
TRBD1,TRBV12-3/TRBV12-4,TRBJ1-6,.,TGTGCCAGCAGTCCCGGGACAGATTCACCCCTCCACTTT,CASSPGTDSPLHF
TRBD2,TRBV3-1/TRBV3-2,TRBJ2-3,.,TGTGCCAGCAGCCAAGCCCCCTGGCGGGGGGGCACAGATACGCAGTATTTT,CASSQAPWRGGTDTQYF
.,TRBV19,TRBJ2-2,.,TGTGCCACCCAAGCGGATAACACCGGGGAGCTGTTTTTT,CATQADNTGELFF
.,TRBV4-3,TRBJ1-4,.,TGCGCCAGCAGCCAAGATCCCGGGGGGAGTAGCGAAAAACTGTTTTTT,CASSQDPGGSSEKLFF
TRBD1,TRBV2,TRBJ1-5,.,TGTGCCAGCAGTGGACAGGGTAATCAGCCCCAGCATTTT,CASSGQGNQPQHF
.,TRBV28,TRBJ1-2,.,TGTGCCAGCAGTCGGCGAGGGAGGGAGAACACCTTC,CASSRRGRENTF
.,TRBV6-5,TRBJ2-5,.,TGTGCCAGCAGTTACGGGGGCGGGGGTGAGACCCAGTACTTC,CASSYGGGGETQYF
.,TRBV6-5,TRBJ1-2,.,TGTGCCAGCAGTCCCCGGCGGGGGGACTATGGCTACACCTTC,CASSPRRGDYGYTF
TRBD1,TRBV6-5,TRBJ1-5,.,TGTGCCAGCAGCCTCGGGACAGACAATCAGCCCCAGCATTTT,CASSLGTDNQPQHF
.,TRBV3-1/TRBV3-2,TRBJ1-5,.,TGTGCCAGCAGCCCTTACAGGGCCCAGCCCCAGCATTTT,CASSPYRAQPQHF
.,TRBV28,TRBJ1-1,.,TGTGCCACCCTTGGGGAGATGAACACTGAAGCTTTCTTT,CATLGEMNTEAFF
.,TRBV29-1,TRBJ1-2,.,TGCAGCGTTGAACAAGGGGGCTATGGCTACACCTTC,CSVEQGGYGYTF
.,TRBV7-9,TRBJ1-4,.,TGTGCCAGCAGCTTGACCGGGTACACTAATGAAAAACTGTTTTTT,CASSLTGYTNEKLFF
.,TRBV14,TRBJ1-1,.,TGTGCCAGCAGCCGAGGGGGGGCTGGTGAAGCTTTCTTT,CASSRGGAGEAFF
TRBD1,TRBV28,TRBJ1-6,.,TGTGCCAGCAGTTTATTAGGCAGGGGGCAGTCACCCCTCCACTTT,CASSLLGRGQSPLHF
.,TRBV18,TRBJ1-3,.,TGTGCCAGCTCACCAGCGAGAAGCTCTGGAAACACCATATATTTT,CASSPARSSGNTIYF
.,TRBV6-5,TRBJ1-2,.,TGTGCCAGCAGTTACTCATACGGGGACAACGATTACACCTTC,CASSYSYGDNDYTF
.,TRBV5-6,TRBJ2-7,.,TGTGCCAGCAGCTTGGGGGCAGTTATCACCTACGAGCAGTACTTC,CASSLGAVITYEQYF
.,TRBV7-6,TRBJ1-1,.,TGTGCCAGCAGCTTAGCGGGGCCGGGCAAGAACACTGAAGCTTTCTTT,CASSLAGPGKNTEAFF
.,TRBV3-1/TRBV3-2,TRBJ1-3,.,TGTGCCAGCAGCCAGGGGGCGAGCTCTGGAAACACCATATATTTT,CASSQGASSGNTIYF
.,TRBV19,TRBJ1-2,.,TGTGCCAGTAGTATTAAGGGGAACTATGGCTACACCTTC,CASSIKGNYGYTF
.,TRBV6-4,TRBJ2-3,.,TGTGCCAGCAGAAAAGACAGGTTTGATACGCAGTATTTT,CASRKDRFDTQYF
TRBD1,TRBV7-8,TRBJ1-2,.,TGTGCCAGCAGCCTGACAGGGAGTGGCTACACCTTC,CASSLTGSGYTF
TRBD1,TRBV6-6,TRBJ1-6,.,TGTGCCAGCAGTCAGACAGGGGGGAATTCACCCCTCCACTTT,CASSQTGGNSPLHF
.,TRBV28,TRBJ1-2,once,TGTGCCAGCATACCGGGGGGGCGGGCTAACTATGGCTACACCTTC,CASIPGGRANYGYTF
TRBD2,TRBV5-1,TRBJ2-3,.,TGCGCCAGCAGCTTGGCCCCAACTAGCGGGGGGGCGGATACGCAGTATTTT,CASSLAPTSGGADTQYF
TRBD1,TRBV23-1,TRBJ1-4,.,TGCGCCAGCAGTCCCGCGGAAAAGTGGTCGGACAGGGGGACAACTAATGAAAAACTGTTTTTT,CASSPAEKWSDRGTTNEKLFF
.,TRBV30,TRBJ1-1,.,TGTGCCTGGGGCAGGGGAATGAACACTGAAGCTTTCTTT,CAWGRGMNTEAFF
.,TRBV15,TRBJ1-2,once,TGTGCCACCAGCGGGGGACAAGCTAACTATGGCTACACCTTC,CATSGGQANYGYTF
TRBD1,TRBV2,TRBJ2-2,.,TGTGCCAGCTGGGGACAGGGGGCGCACGACACCGGGGAGCTGTTTTTT,CASWGQGAHDTGELFF
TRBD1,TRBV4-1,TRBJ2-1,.,TGCGCCAGCAGCCAGTACAGGGGGGAGTCCTACAATGAGCAGTTCTTC,CASSQYRGESYNEQFF
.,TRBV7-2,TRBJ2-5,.,TGTGCCAGCAGCTTTGGGGGCAGGGAGACCCAGTACTTC,CASSFGGRETQYF
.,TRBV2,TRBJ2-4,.,TGTGCCAGCAGTGAGAACAGGGACCAAAACATTCAGTACTTC,CASSENRDQNIQYF
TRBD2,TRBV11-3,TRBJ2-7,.,TGTGCCAGCAGCCGGGGCGGGGGGCTTAACTACGAGCAGTACTTC,CASSRGGGLNYEQYF
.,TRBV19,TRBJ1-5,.,TGTGCCAGTAGTCGGGGAAATCAGCCCCAGCATTTT,CASSRGNQPQHF
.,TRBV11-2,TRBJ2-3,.,TGTGCCAGCACCCCGACAGGCCGCCTTGCAGATACGCAGTATTTT,CASTPTGRLADTQYF
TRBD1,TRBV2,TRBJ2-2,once,TGTGCCAGCGCGCGGGACAGGGATTACGGGGAGCTGTTTTTT,CASARDRDYGELFF
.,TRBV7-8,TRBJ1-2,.,TGTGCCAGCAGCCTAACCCAGGGGCGGGGCTACACCTTC,CASSLTQGRGYTF
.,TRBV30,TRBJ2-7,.,TGTGCCTGGAGTAGGGGGACCTCTGGGTTCTACGAGCAGTACTTC,CAWSRGTSGFYEQYF
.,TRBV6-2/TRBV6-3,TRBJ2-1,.,TGTGCCAGCAGTGGACAAGGATTCAATGAGCAGTTCTTC,CASSGQGFNEQFF
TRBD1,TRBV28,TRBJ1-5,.,TGTGCCAGCAGTTCTAGACAGGGGTATAGCAATCAGCCCCAGCATTTT,CASSSRQGYSNQPQHF
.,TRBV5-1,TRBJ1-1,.,TGCGCCAGCAGCTTGGTAGTCAACACTGAAGCTTTCTTT,CASSLVVNTEAFF
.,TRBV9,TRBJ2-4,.,TGTGCCAGCAGCGTAGACGGGGCCAAAAACATTCAGTACTTC,CASSVDGAKNIQYF
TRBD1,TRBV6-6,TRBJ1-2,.,TGTGCCAGCAGTACTGGACAGGGCGGGGATGGCTACACCTTC,CASSTGQGGDGYTF
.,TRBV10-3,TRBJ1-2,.,TGTGCCATCAGCTCGGACAGAAAAGGCGGCTACACCTTC,CAISSDRKGGYTF
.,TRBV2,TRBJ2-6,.,TGTGCCAGCACCGCGCAGGGCTCTGGGGCCAACGTCCTGACTTTC,CASTAQGSGANVLTF
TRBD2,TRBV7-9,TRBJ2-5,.,TGTGCCAGCAGCTCATTAGCGGGGCAAGAGACCCAGTACTTC,CASSSLAGQETQYF
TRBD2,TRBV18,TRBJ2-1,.,TGTGCCAGCTCACCGCCGGGGGGGAGCTCCTACAATGAGCAGTTCTTC,CASSPPGGSSYNEQFF